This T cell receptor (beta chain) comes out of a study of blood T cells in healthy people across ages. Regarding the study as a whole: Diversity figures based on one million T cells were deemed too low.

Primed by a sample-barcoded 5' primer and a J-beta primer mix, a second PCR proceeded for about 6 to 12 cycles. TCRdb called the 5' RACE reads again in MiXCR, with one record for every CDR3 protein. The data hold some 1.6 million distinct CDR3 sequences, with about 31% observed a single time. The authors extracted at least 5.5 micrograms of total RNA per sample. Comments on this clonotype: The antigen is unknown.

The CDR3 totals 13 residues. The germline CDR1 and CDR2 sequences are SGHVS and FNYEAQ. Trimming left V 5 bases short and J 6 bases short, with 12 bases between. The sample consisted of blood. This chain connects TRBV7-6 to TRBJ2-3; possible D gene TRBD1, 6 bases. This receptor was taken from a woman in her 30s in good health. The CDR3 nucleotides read TGTGCCAGCAGCAATGGGGGCGTGGATACGCAGTATTTT. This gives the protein CASSNGGVDTQYF.